The rows below give T cell receptor beta chains drawn from one sample of a study of molecular identifiers for immune sequencing clone quantification. One entry per CDR3 protein results from TCRdb running MiXCR on the PCR reads. In the table there are more than 300,000 distinct CDR3 sequences, 20% to 25% of which are singletons. Sequences were obtained from naive CD8+ T cells from blood, with Jurkat cell RNA spiked in. These TCRs come from a human donor in good health. Some libraries in this study had Jurkat cell RNA spiked in. CDR3s include the opening cysteine and the closing phenylalanine or tryptophan.

v_call: TRBV5-4
cdr3_aa: CASSSRGGVPEAFF

v_call: TRBV6-6
cdr3_aa: CASNLGRYEQYF

v_call: TRBV6-2/TRBV6-3
cdr3_aa: CAARGEAGYEQYF

v_call: TRBV27
cdr3_aa: CASSLSVSWANTEAFF

v_call: TRBV4-2
cdr3_aa: CASSQEWLGAYEQYF

v_call: TRBV27
cdr3_aa: CASSLSLTGNTEAFF

v_call: TRBV30
cdr3_aa: CAWSSGQGKHYEQYF

v_call: TRBV4-1
cdr3_aa: CASSPSGPARPNYGYTF

v_call: TRBV19
cdr3_aa: CASNPGTPNTEAFF

v_call: TRBV7-2
cdr3_aa: CASLGPQISYNEQFF

v_call: TRBV4-1
cdr3_aa: CASSPKLTGGYEQYF

v_call: TRBV30
cdr3_aa: CAWSVRQQAYEQYF

v_call: TRBV3-1
cdr3_aa: CASSPLPGEREFEQFF

v_call: TRBV7-2
cdr3_aa: CASSLGGGEFYEQYF

v_call: TRBV6-2/TRBV6-3
cdr3_aa: CASSYERVYEQYF

v_call: TRBV28
cdr3_aa: CASSLSGTQETQYF

v_call: TRBV29-1
cdr3_aa: CSVGRENTGELFF

v_call: TRBV27
cdr3_aa: CASSTQGVSGANVLTF

v_call: TRBV6-2/TRBV6-3
cdr3_aa: CASSMAIQRVNTEAFF

v_call: TRBV20-1
cdr3_aa: CSARPLLAGGMTDTQYF

v_call: TRBV4-3
cdr3_aa: CASSQDGPGAYGNTIYF

v_call: TRBV12-3/TRBV12-4
cdr3_aa: CASSFSEQFF

v_call: TRBV14
cdr3_aa: CASSPRHVNIERSYTF

v_call: TRBV6-1
cdr3_aa: CASSERQHNEQFF

v_call: TRBV7-9
cdr3_aa: CASSPPRTGYNEQFF

v_call: TRBV2
cdr3_aa: CASSEAGRMGADTQYF

v_call: TRBV20-1
cdr3_aa: CSAPDYRVRGNEQYF

v_call: TRBV4-1
cdr3_aa: CASSPDRGGYNEQFF

v_call: TRBV2
cdr3_aa: CASLLNGYTF

v_call: TRBV7-2
cdr3_aa: CASSLGVSSYEQYF